The source of this T cell receptor beta chain is a study of shared clonotypes between healthy human individuals. Naivety among CD8 cells was defined by CD45RO negativity and positive CCR7 selection, thereby excluding terminally differentiated effector memory CD45RA+ cells. With 4 bases removed from V and 4 bases from J, the gap between germline ends came to 5 bases. The CDR3 contains 12 residues. CDR1 is MRHNA and CDR2 is SNTAGT in the germline V gene. A note on this clone: Its antigen remains unknown.

Replicate PCRs run on sorted subsets employed 200 to 250 ng DNA, roughly 30,000 T cell genomes. The repertoire was sequenced with immunoSEQ multiplex PCR; TCRdb's copy has only in-frame clones and lacks some. The sample carries roughly 2 million clones, roughly 94% recorded once. Findings of the study overall: The four-donor shared clonotypes exceeded non-shared clonotypes in generation probability, with non-shared ones scoring lower.

This sequence joins TRBV6-4 and TRBJ1-5; D unclear. This sequence was found in a young man in good health. The sample comprised naive CD8+ T cells sorted from blood. The CDR3 bases are TGTGCCAGCAGTGGGGTGAATCAGCCCCAGCATTTT. It translates to CASSGVNQPQHF.